A selection of T cell receptor beta chains follows, all from one sample in a study of blood T cell repertoires in COVID-19. Some clones are missing from TCRdb's copy, which holds only in-frame ones; the method was immunoSEQ multiplex PCR. This table holds about 160,000 clones, around 92% found once. Source material: peripheral blood. The receptors originated from a man aged 25 to 45 with COVID-19, enrolled during active disease. Both conserved end residues are part of each CDR3. The D gene is left open where the match is weak. For some rows the clone size is stated as once, few or many, or as a class when expanded; others skip it.

j_call | v_call | d_call | clone_size | cdr3_nt | cdr3_aa
TRBJ2-7 | TRBV6-6 | . | . | TGTGCCAGCAGTTACTGGTCCCAGGTGGGCGACGAGCAGTACTTC | CASSYWSQVGDEQYF
TRBJ2-5 | TRBV12-3/TRBV12-4 | TRBD1 | . | TGTGCCAGCAGTCGACAGGGAAAAGAGACCCAGTACTTC | CASSRQGKETQYF
TRBJ2-2 | TRBV5-6 | . | once | TGTGCCAGCAGCTTGGCAGGGCACACCGGGGAGCTGTTTTTT | CASSLAGHTGELFF
TRBJ1-2 | TRBV12-5 | TRBD1 | . | TGTGCTAGTGGTTCGCCCTCGGGACAGGGTAACTATGGCTACACCTTC | CASGSPSGQGNYGYTF
TRBJ1-1 | TRBV7-2 | . | . | TGTGCCAGCAGCTTAGGAGGAGTCATGAACACTGAAGCTTTCTTT | CASSLGGVMNTEAFF
TRBJ1-4 | TRBV10-3 | . | . | TGTGCCATCAGCCCCCACGGTGCAACTAATGAAAAACTGTTTTTT | CAISPHGATNEKLFF
TRBJ1-1 | TRBV18 | . | . | TGTGCCAGCTCCCTCACACGGGACACTGAAGCTTTCTTT | CASSLTRDTEAFF
TRBJ1-6 | TRBV7-9 | TRBD1 | . | TGTGCCAGCAGCCAAGGCGGACAGGTTTATAATTCACCCCTCCACTTT | CASSQGGQVYNSPLHF
TRBJ1-2 | TRBV12-3/TRBV12-4 | TRBD1 | . | TGTGCCAGCACCTTGGGACAGGGTAACGGCTACACCTTC | CASTLGQGNGYTF
TRBJ2-2 | TRBV6-5 | . | . | TGTGCCAGCAGATTACAGGGTGGGGCCGGGGAGCTGTTTTTT | CASRLQGGAGELFF
TRBJ2-7 | TRBV11-3 | TRBD1 | once | TGTGCCAGCAGCCTGGGACAGTCCTACGAGCAGTACTTC | CASSLGQSYEQYF
TRBJ2-3 | TRBV11-3 | TRBD2 | . | TGTGCCAGCAGCTCAAGTAGCGGGAGTTGGGATACGCAGTATTTT | CASSSSSGSWDTQYF
TRBJ1-1 | TRBV23-1 | . | . | TGCGCCAGCAGTCAACGCGACACGAACACTGAAGCTTTCTTT | CASSQRDTNTEAFF
TRBJ1-3 | TRBV4-3 | . | . | TGCGCCAGCAGCCAAGATTCCGGGGGGCGGTCTGGAAACACCATATATTTT | CASSQDSGGRSGNTIYF
TRBJ1-6 | TRBV10-3 | TRBD1 | . | TGTGCCATCAGTGGGGAACAGGGGGCTGGTTCACCCCTCCACTTT | CAISGEQGAGSPLHF
TRBJ2-2 | TRBV6-2/TRBV6-3 | TRBD1 | . | TGTGCCAGCAGTTACTCGATAGGACAGGGGGCAGAGAACACCGGGGAGCTGTTTTTT | CASSYSIGQGAENTGELFF
TRBJ1-6 | TRBV6-5 | . | . | TGTGCCAGCAGTCTACAGGGCCCAAGGGGATCACCCCTCCACTTT | CASSLQGPRGSPLHF
TRBJ1-1 | TRBV19 | TRBD1 | . | TGTGCCAGTAGTATAGGGCTCGGACAGGGGGGTGAAGCTTTCTTT | CASSIGLGQGGEAFF
TRBJ2-6 | TRBV5-4 | . | . | TGTGCCAGCAGCCAAGCAACCGGGGCCAACGTCCTGACTTTC | CASSQATGANVLTF
TRBJ1-1 | TRBV14 | . | . | TGTGCCAGCAGCCACGGTATGAACACTGAAGCTTTCTTT | CASSHGMNTEAFF
TRBJ1-5 | TRBV19 | . | . | TGTGCCAGTAGTATAGGGTACAGGGTCAGGGATCAGCCCCAGCATTTT | CASSIGYRVRDQPQHF
TRBJ1-2 | TRBV3-1/TRBV3-2 | TRBD1 | . | TGTGCCAGCAGCCAAGAAAGGGCGCAGGGGGCGTCCTCATATGGCTACACCTTC | CASSQERAQGASSYGYTF
TRBJ1-6 | TRBV7-9 | . | few | TGTGCCAGCAGCGATATCAGGGTTGATTTGGCACCCCTCCACTTT | CASSDIRVDLAPLHF
TRBJ1-1 | TRBV6-5 | TRBD1 | . | TGTGCCGTCAGGGGGCTGTCCGGGATCACTGAAGCTTTCTTT | CAVRGLSGITEAFF
TRBJ1-2 | TRBV27 | . | . | TGTGCCAGCAGTCTCACACCGTTGGGGGGGGCCTACTATGGCTACACCTTC | CASSLTPLGGAYYGYTF
TRBJ1-2 | TRBV12-3/TRBV12-4 | . | few | TGTGCCAGCATGAGGGAGAGCTATGGCTACACCTTC | CASMRESYGYTF
TRBJ2-1 | TRBV4-3 | . | . | TGCGCCAGCAGCCAGGTACGGGGGGCTTACAATGAGCAGTTCTTC | CASSQVRGAYNEQFF
TRBJ2-7 | TRBV28 | TRBD2 | . | TGTGCCAGCAGTTTTTCTAGCGGGAGGCGGCACGAGCAGTACTTC | CASSFSSGRRHEQYF
TRBJ1-4 | TRBV5-1 | . | . | TGCGCCAGCAGCTTGGGGTGGACAGCTCGGGGCTATGAAAAACTGTTTTTT | CASSLGWTARGYEKLFF
TRBJ1-1 | TRBV18 | TRBD1 | . | TGTGCCAGCTCATCGGGACAGCCTCCAATTGAAGCTTTCTTT | CASSSGQPPIEAFF
TRBJ2-7 | TRBV4-3 | . | . | TGCGCCAGCAGCCAAGGGCTGACAGCCTACTACGAGCAGTACTTC | CASSQGLTAYYEQYF
TRBJ1-2 | TRBV6-2/TRBV6-3 | . | . | TGTGCCAGCAGTTACTTCAGAACAGGGAGAGTCCCGGCTAGCGGCTACACCTTC | CASSYFRTGRVPASGYTF
TRBJ1-2 | TRBV20-1 | . | . | TGCAGTGCTAGTCCGACAGGTGGCTATGGCTACACCTTC | CSASPTGGYGYTF
TRBJ1-2 | TRBV12-3/TRBV12-4 | . | . | TGTGCCAGCAGTTTTCAGGGGTACTATGGCTACACCTTC | CASSFQGYYGYTF
TRBJ1-1 | TRBV4-1 | . | . | TGCGCCAGCAGCCAGGGGGCGGTCAACACTGAAGCTTTCTTT | CASSQGAVNTEAFF
TRBJ2-3 | TRBV6-5 | . | few | TGTGCCACCGTACCGGGACAACCTAGCACAGATACGCAGTATTTT | CATVPGQPSTDTQYF
TRBJ1-1 | TRBV7-2 | . | . | TGTGCCAGCAGCGCAACATTGAACACTGAAGCTTTCTTT | CASSATLNTEAFF
TRBJ1-4 | TRBV20-1 | . | . | TGCAGTGCTAGTAAGAGGCTAACTAATGAAAAACTGTTTTTT | CSASKRLTNEKLFF
TRBJ1-1 | TRBV12-5 | . | . | TGTGCTAGTGTCGCGAGGGGGTACACTGAAGCTTTCTTT | CASVARGYTEAFF
TRBJ1-1 | TRBV19 | . | . | TGTGCCAGTACACCGGGGGGCACTGAAGCTTTCTTT | CASTPGGTEAFF
TRBJ2-3 | TRBV7-2 | TRBD2 | . | TGTGCCAGCAGCTTAGGGATAGCGGGTGGAGAGGATACGCAGTATTTT | CASSLGIAGGEDTQYF
TRBJ1-6 | TRBV6-1 | TRBD1 | . | TGTGCCAGCAGGGACAGGGGAGGTAATTCACCCCTCCACTTT | CASRDRGGNSPLHF
TRBJ1-2 | TRBV5-3 | TRBD1 | . | TGTGCCAGTGACGGGACAGGGTCTTTCATCTATGGCTACACCTTC | CASDGTGSFIYGYTF
TRBJ1-3 | TRBV7-9 | TRBD1 | few | TGTGCCAGCAGCACGCGACAGGGGGTTAATGGAAACACCATATATTTT | CASSTRQGVNGNTIYF
TRBJ2-2 | TRBV27 | TRBD1 | . | TGTGCCAGCAGTCCCCTTCGGACAGGGCTGCCCGGGGAGCTGTTTTTT | CASSPLRTGLPGELFF
TRBJ2-1 | TRBV5-6 | TRBD2 | . | TGTGCCAGCATCCCATACGCGAGACTAGCGGGAGGGTCGGTTGGGCAGTTCTTC | CASIPYARLAGGSVGQFF
TRBJ1-2 | TRBV5-1 | . | . | TGCGCCAGCAGCTTGGGAACACCCTCTAACTATGGCTACACCTTC | CASSLGTPSNYGYTF
TRBJ2-7 | TRBV18 | TRBD2 | . | TGTGCCAGCTCACCACTAGCGGGTTTGAACGAGCAGTACTTC | CASSPLAGLNEQYF
TRBJ1-2 | TRBV3-1/TRBV3-2 | . | . | TGTGCCAGCAGCCAAGATCGCGCGGCAAATGGCTACACCTTC | CASSQDRAANGYTF
TRBJ2-5 | TRBV15 | TRBD2 | . | TGTGCCACCAGCCCGTCTCCGGGACTAGCGGGAGGTGATGGAGAGACCCAGTACTTC | CATSPSPGLAGGDGETQYF
TRBJ1-3 | TRBV10-3 | . | . | TGTGCCATCAGTGTCGGCAGGGGCAACACCATATATTTT | CAISVGRGNTIYF
TRBJ1-6 | TRBV19 | . | . | TGTGCCAGTAGTCTACAGGGAAGCGGTTCACCCCTCCACTTT | CASSLQGSGSPLHF